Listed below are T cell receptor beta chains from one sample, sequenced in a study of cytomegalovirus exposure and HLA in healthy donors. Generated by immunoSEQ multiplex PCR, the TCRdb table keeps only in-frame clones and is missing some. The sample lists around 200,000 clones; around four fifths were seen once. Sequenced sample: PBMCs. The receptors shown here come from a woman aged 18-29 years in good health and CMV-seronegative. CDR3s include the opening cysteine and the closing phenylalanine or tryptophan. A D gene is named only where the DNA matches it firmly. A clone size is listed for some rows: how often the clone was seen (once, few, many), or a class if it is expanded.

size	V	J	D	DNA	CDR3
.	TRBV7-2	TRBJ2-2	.	TGTGCCAGCAGCCTCCGGGGGGCGTTGACCGGGGAGCTGTTTTTT	CASSLRGALTGELFF
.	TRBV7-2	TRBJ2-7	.	TGTGCCAGCAGCTTGAGGTCGGGTAACTCCTACGAGCAGTACTTC	CASSLRSGNSYEQYF
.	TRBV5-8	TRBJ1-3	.	TGTGCCAGCAGCTTAAGTAAAACTACTGGAAACACCATATATTTT	CASSLSKTTGNTIYF
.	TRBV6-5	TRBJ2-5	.	TGTGCCAGCAGCAGGGGACTAAACCAAGAGACCCAGTACTTC	CASSRGLNQETQYF
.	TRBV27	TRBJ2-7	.	TGTGCCAGCAGTTTATCTCCGGGACTCAACGTCTACGAGCAGTACTTC	CASSLSPGLNVYEQYF
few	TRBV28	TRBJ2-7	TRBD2	TGTGCCAGTACCGGGGCTAGCGGGGCGAAGGCCTACGAGCAGTACTTC	CASTGASGAKAYEQYF
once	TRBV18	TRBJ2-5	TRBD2	TGTGCCAGCTCACCGACGACAGGAGGCATCAGGACTAGCGGTTTCCAAGAGACCCAGTACTTC	CASSPTTGGIRTSGFQETQYF
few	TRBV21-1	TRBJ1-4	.	TGTGCCAGCGGGACCGGGACAGGGGAGTTGAGTAATGAAAAACTGTTTTTT	CASGTGTGELSNEKLFF
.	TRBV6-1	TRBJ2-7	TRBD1	TGTGCCAGCAGTGATGTGGGACAGGGATTTTACGAGCAGTACTTC	CASSDVGQGFYEQYF
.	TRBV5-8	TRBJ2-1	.	TGTGCCAGCAGCCTAGGGCTCTTGGGAGGAGGCAATGAGCAGTTCTTC	CASSLGLLGGGNEQFF
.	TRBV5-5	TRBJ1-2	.	TGTGCCAGCAGCTTACCACCGGACAGCTATGGCTACACCTTC	CASSLPPDSYGYTF
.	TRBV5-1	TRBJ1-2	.	TGCGCCAGCAGCTTAGGAGGGAGCTATGGCTACACCTTC	CASSLGGSYGYTF
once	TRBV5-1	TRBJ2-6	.	TGCGCCAGCAGCTTGAATATGGGACAAAATACGGGGGCCAACGTCCTGACTTTC	CASSLNMGQNTGANVLTF
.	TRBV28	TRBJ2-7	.	TGTGCCAGCAGTTTACCCAGCTACGAGCAGTACTTC	CASSLPSYEQYF
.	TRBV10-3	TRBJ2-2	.	TGTGCCACCCAAGGGGGGGAGCCCCCGGGGGAGCTGTTTTTT	CATQGGEPPGELFF
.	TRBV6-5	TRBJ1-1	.	TGTGCCAGCTTGGGCGAGATGAACACTGAAGCTTTCTTT	CASLGEMNTEAFF
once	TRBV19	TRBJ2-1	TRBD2	TGTGCCAGTAGTTGGCTAGCGGACCTGGGCTACAATGAGCAGTTCTTC	CASSWLADLGYNEQFF